Listed below are T cell receptor beta chains from one sample, sequenced in a study of T cells after yellow fever vaccination. TCRdb reanalysed the 5' RACE reads using MiXCR and keeps one entry per CDR3 protein. The table has more than 300,000 distinct CDR3 sequences, about 10% seen once. The specimen was CD4+ T cells sorted from PBMCs, collected 45 days after the yellow fever booster vaccination. The receptors derive from a young man who received the YFV17D yellow fever vaccine. Each CDR3 is given with its conserved first and last residue. The D gene is left open where the match is weak. A row's size may be missing; if present it is once, few, many or a size class.

j_call | clone_size | v_call | d_call | cdr3_nt | cdr3_aa
TRBJ1-4 | many | TRBV6-5 | - | TGTGCCAGCAGGCCAGGGTTTAGGGAAAAACTGTTTTTT | CASRPGFREKLFF
TRBJ2-5 | - | TRBV20-1 | TRBD2 | TGCAGTGCTCCTCCTTCCGCGGGGGGGCCTAGGGAGACCCAGTACTTC | CSAPPSAGGPRETQYF
TRBJ1-1 | few | TRBV6-5 | - | TGTGCCAGCAGTTCCCATTTACAGATAAACACTGAAGCTTTCTTT | CASSSHLQINTEAFF
TRBJ2-1 | once | TRBV5-5 | - | TGTGCCAGCAGCTTAGGTCGTAGCAGGAGGGGTCCGAGCTCCTACAATGAGCAGTTCTTC | CASSLGRSRRGPSSYNEQFF
TRBJ2-3 | - | TRBV29-1 | - | TGCAGTTCCCGTGGCAGCACAGATACGCAGTATTTT | CSSRGSTDTQYF
TRBJ1-6 | many | TRBV7-2 | - | TGTGCCGGGAGAGGGGTCAATAATTCACCCCTCCACTTT | CAGRGVNNSPLHF
TRBJ2-3 | many | TRBV4-3 | - | TGCGCCAGCAGCCGCATGACTCGCACAGATACGCAGTATTTT | CASSRMTRTDTQYF
TRBJ1-2 | - | TRBV5-1 | - | TGCGCCAGCAGCCCTGACGAGGCACATGGCTACACCTTC | CASSPDEAHGYTF
TRBJ2-5 | - | TRBV3-1 | - | TGTGCCAGCAGCTCTGTGACGGAGACCCAGTACTTC | CASSSVTETQYF
TRBJ1-5 | - | TRBV7-9 | TRBD1 | TGTGCCAGCAGCCGGACAGGGGGGCAGCCCCAGCATTTT | CASSRTGGQPQHF
TRBJ1-1 | few | TRBV6-2/TRBV6-3 | - | TGTGCCAGCAGTTATTGGGGGGAAGCTTTCTTT | CASSYWGEAFF
TRBJ2-3 | - | TRBV5-1 | TRBD1 | TGCGCCAGCAGCAGCGGACAGGGGCCAGATACGCAGTATTTT | CASSSGQGPDTQYF
TRBJ1-2 | few | TRBV6-2/TRBV6-3 | - | TGTGCCAGCAGTCCTTCAGTTCCGGGCTACACCTTC | CASSPSVPGYTF
TRBJ1-6 | - | TRBV12-3/TRBV12-4 | - | TGTGCCAGCAGTTTTGCGGGGACTCGTTCACCCCTCCACTTT | CASSFAGTRSPLHF
TRBJ2-7 | - | TRBV7-8 | TRBD1 | TGTGCCAGCAGCTTAGTTAGCAGGGGGCGTGACGAGCAGTACTTC | CASSLVSRGRDEQYF
TRBJ1-3 | - | TRBV18 | - | TGTGCCAGCTCACCTTCGGGGGACACCATATATTTT | CASSPSGDTIYF
TRBJ1-3 | - | TRBV9 | - | TGTGCCAGCAGCACCGACGGCAGGGAGAACACCATATATTTT | CASSTDGRENTIYF
TRBJ1-2 | few | TRBV3-1 | - | TGTGCCAGCAGCCAAGACCGTGGCTCCGACTCATATGGCTACACCTTC | CASSQDRGSDSYGYTF
TRBJ2-1 | - | TRBV20-1 | - | TGCAGTGCTACTAAAAGTATGGCGGGCGTCTACAATGAGCAGTTCTTC | CSATKSMAGVYNEQFF
TRBJ2-1 | - | TRBV4-1 | - | TGCGCCAGCAGCCAAGGATTCAGGCGTCCGCGTTTC | CASSQGFRRPRF
TRBJ2-3 | few | TRBV20-1 | - | TGCAGTGCTAGAAGGGATATGCCCATCACGCAGTATTTT | CSARRDMPITQYF
TRBJ2-2 | - | TRBV7-9 | TRBD2 | TGTGCCAGCAGCTGGGGGGGACCGAACACCGGGGAGCTGTTTTTT | CASSWGGPNTGELFF
TRBJ2-3 | - | TRBV11-2 | TRBD2 | TGTGCCAGCAGCTTAGTCGGGGGGGCCATGGATACGCAGTATTTT | CASSLVGGAMDTQYF
TRBJ2-5 | - | TRBV7-8 | - | TGTGCCAGCAGCTTAGGACAAAGGAAGACCCAGTACTTC | CASSLGQRKTQYF
TRBJ1-2 | - | TRBV9 | - | TGTGCCAGCAGCGTAGACCAGAACTATGGCTACACCTTC | CASSVDQNYGYTF
TRBJ2-2 | many | TRBV25-1 | - | TGTGCCAGCAGTAAAAAAGGGGGAATAGTCGGGGAGCTGTTTTTT | CASSKKGGIVGELFF